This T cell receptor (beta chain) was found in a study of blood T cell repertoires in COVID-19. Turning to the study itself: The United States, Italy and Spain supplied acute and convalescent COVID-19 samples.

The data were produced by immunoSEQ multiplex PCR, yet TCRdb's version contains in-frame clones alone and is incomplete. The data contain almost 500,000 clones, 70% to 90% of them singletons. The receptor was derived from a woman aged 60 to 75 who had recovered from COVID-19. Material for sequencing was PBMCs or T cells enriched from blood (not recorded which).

CDR3 amino acids: CAISESTRGEQFF. Written as DNA, the CDR3 is TGTGCCATCAGTGAGTCGACGAGAGGTGAGCAGTTCTTC. J is TRBJ2-1 and V is TRBV10-3; D is undetermined. Germline V lookup: CDR1 ENHRY, CDR2 SYGVKD. The CDR3 is 13 amino acids. Between the trimmed V and J ends, which lost 0 bases and 9 bases, there was a span of 9 bases.